Shown below are 30 T cell receptor beta chains from a single sample sequenced in a study of CD8+CD57+ T cells in acquired aplastic anemia. The patients chosen for sequencing had shown expansion of CD8+CD57+ cells (detected by flow cytometry). Genomic DNA, the template, was used for profiling of the TCR beta VDJ and CDR3. In TCRdb, the reads were re-called with MiXCR into one record per CDR3 protein. The table includes some 170,000 distinct CDR3 sequences, 65% to 75% detected once. Sequencing was performed on sorted CD4+, CD8+, or CD8+CD57+ T cells (not recorded which) from PBMCs. These receptors came from a human donor with aplastic anemia.

This rearrangement joins TRBV5-4 to TRBJ2-5; the D gene is possibly TRBD1 (6 bases). CDR1 SGHNT and CDR2 YYREEE come from the germline V gene (reference sequence). This CDR3 has 15 residues. V was cut by 4 bases and J by 2 bases, with 15 bases left in between. CDR3 residues: CASSPEGRGQETQYF. CDR3 nucleotide sequence: TGTGCCAGCAGCCCTGAGGGCAGGGGTCAAGAGACCCAGTACTTC.

V and J are TRBV29-1 and TRBJ2-3, with 12 positions matching TRBD2. J lost 5 bases, V lost 1 base, and 7 bases had no gene match. Per the germline V gene, CDR1 is SQVTM and CDR2 is ANQGSEA. This CDR3 contains 16 residues. The CDR3 DNA follows: TGCAGCGTTGAAGGACTAGCGGGAGAGGTGAGAGATACGCAGTATTTT. This sequence encodes CSVEGLAGEVRDTQYF.

The chain recombines TRBV2 with TRBJ1-3; 7 bases are a match to TRBD1. Germline-derived CDR1 and CDR2 are SNHLY and FYNNEI. The length of the CDR3 is 16 residues. V shed 6 bases, J shed 0 bases, and the junction held 8 bases outside the gene matches. The CDR3 here is CASRSRDRVSGNTIYF. The CDR3 region has the DNA TGTGCCAGCAGGTCTAGGGACAGAGTCTCTGGAAACACCATATATTTT.

This clonotype was detected many times. The V call is TRBV7-6, the J call TRBJ2-7; 10 positions match TRBD1. The CDR3 contains 14 residues. V lost 5 bases and J lost 3; bases outside the gene matches: 4. Germline CDR1 and CDR2: SGHVS and FNYEAQ. CDR3 nucleotide sequence: TGTGCCAGCAGCCCAGGACAGGGGGGCTACGAGCAGTACTTC. Its translation: CASSPGQGGYEQYF.

This clonotype was observed at least ten times. This chain joins TRBV28 and TRBJ1-1; maybe TRBD1 (6 bases). The V and J ends lost 4 bases and 4 bases respectively, with 13 bases between them. This CDR3 is built from 14 residues. CDR1 MDHEN and CDR2 SYDVKM come from the germline V gene. The CDR3 sequence is CASSWTVAGTEAFF. CDR3 bases: TGTGCCAGCAGTTGGACAGTTGCGGGCACTGAAGCTTTCTTT.

To note about this clonotype: Its ends do not fully match the called genes, so a read error is possible. The chain has TRBV7-2 and TRBJ1-6; no firm D call. CDR1 SGHTA and CDR2 FQGNSA come from the germline V gene. The CDR3 extends over 12 amino acids. The CDR3 sequence is CASSNYNSPFHF. Here the CDR3 DNA reads TGTGCCAGCAGCAACTATAATTCACCCTTCCACTTT.

This chain connects TRBV10-3 to TRBJ2-2; TRBD1 is a possible D gene (5 bases). The CDR3 consists of 13 residues. In germline, CDR1 is ENHRY, CDR2 SYGVKD. V was pared by 6 bases and J by 5 bases, with 10 bases between. CDR3 loop: CAISDSPTGELFF. CDR3 sequence (DNA): TGTGCCATCAGCGACAGTCCGACCGGGGAGCTGTTTTTT.

The chain recombines TRBV2 with TRBJ1-5; TRBD1 is a possible D gene (5 bases). The CDR3 sequence is 16 residues long. The V end lost 4 bases, the J end lost 7 bases, and 20 bases lay between the germline ends. Germline CDR1 is SNHLY and CDR2 is FYNNEI. The CDR3 spells CASSGAIGAPGQPQHF. For the CDR3, the DNA is TGTGCCAGCAGTGGAGCTATCGGGGCACCAGGACAGCCCCAGCATTTT.

V gene TRBV29-1 combines with J gene TRBJ2-3, with 11 bases aligning to TRBD1. The CDR3 runs 15 residues. V shed 3 bases, J shed 4 bases, and the junction held 6 bases outside the gene matches. The germline CDR1 and CDR2 sequences are SQVTM and ANQGSEA. The CDR3 DNA sequence: TGCAGCGTTGATAGCCGGACAGGGGGCCCAGATACGCAGTATTTT. Protein sequence: CSVDSRTGGPDTQYF.

Notes on this clonotype: Germline and junction disagree at one end, which may indicate a read error. The chain recombines TRBV29-1 with TRBJ1-1; possibly TRBD1 for D (5 bases). Germline loops: CDR1 SQVTM, CDR2 ANQGSEA. CDR3 length: 8 residues. The CDR3 protein is CSVDPRVF. In nucleotides, the CDR3 is TGCAGCGTTGATCCCAGGGTTTTT.

There are many counts of this clonotype. The rearrangement uses TRBV6-2 or TRBV6-3 and TRBJ2-3; 8 bases line up with TRBD2. CDR1 MNHEY and CDR2 SVGEGT come from the germline V gene. The V segment lost 6 bases and the J segment 2 bases; nucleotides outside the gene matches: 1. The CDR3 consists of 13 residues. CDR3 sequence: CASSGGDTDTQYF. For the CDR3, the DNA is TGTGCCAGCAGCGGGGGGGACACAGATACGCAGTATTTT.

The gene calls are TRBV20-1 and TRBJ2-5; 12 bases align to TRBD2. CDR1 and CDR2 from the germline V gene are DFQATT and SNEGSKA (reference sequence). Trimming at V came to 4 bases and at J to 2 bases, leaving 8 bases not matched to a gene. The CDR3 spans 16 residues. CDR3 nucleotide sequence: TGCAGTGCTACTAGCGGGAGGGCCCGGGATCAAGAGACCCAGTACTTC. Encoded protein: CSATSGRARDQETQYF.

Regarding this clonotype: This could be a read error, since a much larger clone is one nucleotide away. The chain carries TRBV12-3 or TRBV12-4 and TRBJ2-5; no clear D gene. The CDR3 loop spans 12 amino acids. The V end lost 1 base, the J end lost 7 bases, and 7 bases lay between the germline ends. The CDR3 nucleotides read TGTGCCAGCAGTTTAGGGTCGAGGACCCAGTACTTC. Its protein product is CASSLGSRTQYF.

The chain employs TRBV20-1 and TRBJ2-7, with 9 bases matching TRBD2. Germline V gene sequence: CDR1 DFQATT, CDR2 SNEGSKA (reference sequence). The V gene end was trimmed by 5 bases and the J gene end by 5 bases; junction bases not matched to a gene: 7. The CDR3 is 13 amino acids. CDR3 DNA: TGCAGTGCTGTGAGGGGGACTAGCAACGAGCAGTACTTC. Translation: CSAVRGTSNEQYF.

The gene calls are TRBV9 and TRBJ1-6; maybe TRBD1 (5 bases). From germline, CDR1 is SGDLS and CDR2 YYNGEE. The CDR3 length is 16 residues. Trimming left V 4 bases short and J 7 bases short, with 18 bases between. CDR3 nucleotides: TGTGCCAGCAGCCTACGCGGGGGAGGGGCGAATTCACCCCTCCACTTT. This translates into CASSLRGGGANSPLHF.

The J gene is TRBJ1-4, the V gene TRBV25-1; D uncertain. The germline CDR1 and CDR2 sequences are MGHDK and SYGVNS. The CDR3 loop spans 13 amino acids. V lost 4 bases to trimming and J lost 8 bases, with 11 bases between them. CDR3 nucleotides: TGTGCCAGCAGTGTCCCGGGCGCCGAAAAACTGTTTTTT. This encodes CASSVPGAEKLFF. The complete variable domain, with remaining parts taken from reference TRBV25-1 and TRBJ1-4, reads EADIYQTPRYLVIGTGKKITLECSQTMGHDKMYWYQQDPGMELHLIHYSYGVNSTEKGDLSSESTVSRIRTEHFPLTLESARPSHTSQYLCASSVPGAEKLFFGSGTQLSVL.

The chain recombines TRBV5-1 with TRBJ1-6; 8 bases align to TRBD1. V lost 0 bases to trimming and J lost 8 bases; unmatched junction nucleotides: 7. Germline-derived CDR1 and CDR2 are SGHRS and YFSETQ. The CDR3 is 16 amino acids. CDR3 region: CASSLASRGRDSPLHF. CDR3 DNA: TGCGCCAGCAGCTTGGCCTCCAGGGGGCGGGATTCACCCCTCCACTTT.

The J gene is TRBJ1-2, the V gene TRBV7-3; weak D call: TRBD1 (5 bases). The ends were cut back, 5 bases at V and 5 bases at J, with 12 bases in the middle. Germline assignment: CDR1 SGHTA and CDR2 FQGTGA. There are 13 residues in the CDR3. The CDR3 nucleotides are TGTGCCAGCAGCGACGGGACGGAATATGGCTACACCTTC. It is translated as CASSDGTEYGYTF.

This clonotype was detected once. The rearrangement uses TRBV6-4 and TRBJ1-6, with 9 bases aligning to TRBD1. Germline V lookup: CDR1 MRHNA, CDR2 SNTAGT. V lost 3 bases, J lost 10 bases, and 7 bases stayed unmatched. The CDR3 is 15 amino acids. The DNA for the CDR3 is TGTGCCAGCAGTGAACTGGACAGGGGAGACTCACCCCTCCACTTT. Its translation is CASSELDRGDSPLHF.

V gene TRBV7-2 combines with J gene TRBJ1-3, with TRBD1 as a possible D gene (5 bases). The V and J ends lost 7 bases and 10 bases respectively, with 20 bases between them. Germline V gives CDR1 SGHTA, CDR2 FQGNSA. CDR3 length equals 14 residues. For the CDR3, the DNA is TGTGCCAGCACCCCAACGGCGGCAGGGAGAACCATATATTTT. Translated: CASTPTAAGRTIYF.

V gene TRBV9 combines with J gene TRBJ2-1, with 9 bases matching TRBD1. V trimming: 3 bases; J trimming: 3 bases; junction bases outside the gene matches: 4. CDR1 and CDR2 (germline): SGDLS, YYNGEE. This CDR3 comprises 15 residues. In nucleotides, the CDR3 is TGTGCCAGCAGCGAAGGACAGGGGTACTACAATGAGCAGTTCTTC. It yields the protein CASSEGQGYYNEQFF.

The chain joins TRBV7-9 to TRBJ2-5, with 9 bases matching TRBD1. This CDR3 spans 21 amino acids. J lost 5 bases, V lost 2 bases, and 24 bases had no gene match. CDR1 and CDR2 (germline): SEHNR, FQNEAQ (reference sequence). The CDR3 here is CASSLSRFLRGGWTGEETQYF. The CDR3 DNA reads TGTGCCAGCAGCTTAAGCCGTTTTTTGAGGGGGGGGTGGACAGGGGAGGAGACCCAGTACTTC. Filled out from reference TRBV7-9 and TRBJ2-5, the complete variable domain reads DTGVSQNPRHKITKRGQNVTFRCDPISEHNRLYWYRQTLGQGPEFLTYFQNEAQLEKSRLLSDRFSAERPKGSFSTLEIQRTEQGDSAMYLCASSLSRFLRGGWTGEETQYFGPGTRLLVL.

The genes are TRBV20-1 and TRBJ1-2, with D uncertain. There are 14 residues in the CDR3. The V gene's germline CDR1 is DFQATT and CDR2 SNEGSKA (reference sequence). V lost 3 bases and J 4 bases, leaving 15 bases between the germline ends. CDR3 loop: CSARNTVTLYGYTF. CDR3 sequence (DNA): TGCAGTGCTAGGAATACGGTAACTCTCTATGGCTACACCTTC.

J is TRBJ2-7 and V is TRBV14, with no clear D. The CDR3 runs to 14 residues. From germline, CDR1 is SGHDN and CDR2 FVKESK. V lost 1 base and J 2 bases, leaving 9 bases between the germline ends. Here the CDR3 DNA reads TGTGCCAGCAGCCAAGGCTGGGTCCCCTACGAGCAGTACTTC. It is translated as CASSQGWVPYEQYF. Variable domain in full (rest from reference TRBV14 and TRBJ2-7): EAGVTQFPSHSVIEKGQTVTLRCDPISGHDNLYWYRRVMGKEIKFLLHFVKESKQDESGMPNNRFLAERTGGTYSTLKVQPAELEDSGVYFCASSQGWVPYEQYFGPGTRLTVT.

The rearrangement links TRBV28 to TRBJ2-2; D not resolved. The germline gives CDR1 MDHEN, CDR2 SYDVKM. Between the trimmed V and J ends, which lost 6 bases and 6 bases, there was a span of 14 bases. The CDR3 sequence is 14 residues long. The CDR3 nucleotides are TGTGCCAGCAGCACCGGGTGGCAGTCCGGGGAGCTGTTTTTT. Translation: CASSTGWQSGELFF.

V and J are TRBV20-1 and TRBJ2-1, with 13 bases identical to TRBD2. The V gene's germline CDR1 is DFQATT and CDR2 SNEGSKA (reference sequence). The CDR3 extends over 15 amino acids. Trimming at V came to 7 bases and at J to 10 bases, leaving 13 bases not matched to a gene. As DNA, the CDR3 is TGCAGTGGGACCGGGGGACTAGCGGGAATCCGGGAGCAGTTCTTC. Translation: CSGTGGLAGIREQFF.

The rearrangement links TRBV10-3 to TRBJ1-1, with TRBD1 matching 8 bases. The CDR3 contains 19 residues. The V gene's germline CDR1 is ENHRY and CDR2 SYGVKD. Trimming took 0 bases from V and 1 from J; bases not matched to a gene: 13. DNA of the CDR3: TGTGCCATCAGTGAGTCGGGACAGGAGTCTGCGGGCGCGAACACTGAAGCTTTCTTT. Translation gives CAISESGQESAGANTEAFF.

This chain connects TRBV20-1 to TRBJ2-1; 13 nucleotides agree with TRBD2. V shed 5 bases, J shed 4 bases, and the junction held 17 bases outside the gene matches. Germline V gene data show CDR1 as DFQATT and CDR2 as SNEGSKA (reference sequence). This CDR3 contains 19 residues. Here the CDR3 reads CSAWTGTSGNQGSYNEQFF. As DNA, the CDR3 is TGCAGTGCTTGGACCGGGACTAGCGGGAATCAGGGCTCTTACAATGAGCAGTTCTTC.

This clonotype was observed a few times. The chain recombines TRBV24-1 with TRBJ2-7; D gene unclear. The germline CDR1 and CDR2 sequences are KGHDR and SFDVKD. The germline V and J ends were trimmed by 5 bases and 6 bases, with 7 bases remaining between them. The CDR3 sequence is 11 residues long. This chain's CDR3 is CATSGLGEQYF. The CDR3 coding sequence is TGTGCCACCAGTGGGCTGGGCGAGCAGTACTTC.

This chain uses TRBV7-9 with TRBJ2-5, with 7 bases lining up with TRBD1. Trimming cost V 2 bases and J 5 bases; bases outside gene matches: 14. The V gene's germline CDR1 is SEHNR and CDR2 FQNEAQ (reference sequence). The CDR3 covers 17 residues. CDR3 sequence reads: CASSLNLVQGLGETQYF. The CDR3 DNA follows: TGTGCCAGCAGCTTAAACCTCGTACAGGGGTTGGGTGAGACCCAGTACTTC.